The rows below give T cell receptor beta chains drawn from one sample of a study of CD8+CD57+ T cells in acquired aplastic anemia. TCRdb ran MiXCR on the reads and lists one entry per CDR3 protein. The table includes roughly 500,000 distinct CDR3 sequences, less than 35% detected once. Sequences were obtained from sorted CD4+, CD8+, or CD8+CD57+ T cells (not recorded which) from PBMCs. The receptors were gathered from a human donor with aplastic anemia. Each CDR3 is given with its conserved first and last residue. The D gene is left open where the match is weak. The size of a clone is reported for some rows only, either as once, few or many, or as a class for expanded clones.

cdr3_length j_call d_call v_call clone_size cdr3_nt cdr3_aa
16 TRBJ1-2 - TRBV14 many TGTGCCAGCAGCCAGGTGGCCGGGGGGCTCCTCTATGGCTACACCTTC CASSQVAGGLLYGYTF
14 TRBJ1-2 - TRBV24-1 many TGTGCCACCAGTGAGGGCAGGGGCATCTATGGCTACACCTTC CATSEGRGIYGYTF
14 TRBJ2-5 - TRBV6-5 - TGTGCCAGCAGCCGCAACAGGGGAGGAGAGACCCAGTACTTC CASSRNRGGETQYF
15 TRBJ1-1 - TRBV7-9 few TGTGCCAGCAGCTTCTCAGGGCAAGGGGGCACTGAAGCTTTCTTT CASSFSGQGGTEAFF
14 TRBJ1-1 TRBD1 TRBV12-3/TRBV12-4 many TGTGCCAGCAGTGGAACAGGGGGCGGCACTGAAGCTTTCTTT CASSGTGGGTEAFF
15 TRBJ1-6 TRBD1 TRBV5-1 - TGCGCCAGCAGCCCAAACACAGGGGGTTATTCACCCCTCCACTTT CASSPNTGGYSPLHF
14 TRBJ2-2 - TRBV25-1 many TGTGCCAGCAGTGACCCCGGGTCCACCGGGGAGCTGTTTTTT CASSDPGSTGELFF
14 TRBJ2-5 TRBD2 TRBV20-1 - TGCAGTGCTAGCGGAGCGGGAAACCAAGAGACCCAGTACTTC CSASGAGNQETQYF
12 TRBJ1-1 TRBD1 TRBV29-1 - TGCAGCGTTGTGGGGACAGGGTCTGAAGCTTTCTTT CSVVGTGSEAFF
15 TRBJ2-7 - TRBV5-4 - TGTGCCAGCAGTGAACGGTCAGGACAGACCTACGAGCAGTACTTC CASSERSGQTYEQYF
17 TRBJ1-3 - TRBV6-1 few TGTGCCAGCAGTGAAGTAGCCCCATTTCCTTCTGGAAACACCATATATTTT CASSEVAPFPSGNTIYF
15 TRBJ1-2 - TRBV19 many TGTGCCAGTAGTCGCAGGGAGGGGCAGGACTATGGCTACACCTTC CASSRREGQDYGYTF
14 TRBJ1-5 TRBD1 TRBV2 - TGTGCCAGCAGTCAGATACAGGGGGTGCAGCCCCGGCATTTC CASSQIQGVQPRHF
15 TRBJ1-1 - TRBV20-1 - TGCAGTGCTAGGGGGTCGGGACGGATGAACACTGAAGCTTTCTTT CSARGSGRMNTEAFF
13 TRBJ2-1 TRBD2 TRBV29-1 - TGCAGCGGACTAGCGGGCTCCTACAATGAGCAGTTCTTC CSGLAGSYNEQFF
17 TRBJ2-5 TRBD2 TRBV4-1 - TGCGCCAGCAGCCCGGGACTAGCGGGAACGTACCAAGAGACCCAGTACTTC CASSPGLAGTYQETQYF
13 TRBJ2-2 - TRBV7-9 many TGTGCCAGCAAGGAACAGGCCGGAGGGGAGCTGTTTTTT CASKEQAGGELFF
15 TRBJ1-1 - TRBV19 few TGTGCCAGTAGTATAGGTGAGCCCGTGAACACTGAAGCTTTCTTT CASSIGEPVNTEAFF
14 TRBJ1-6 TRBD1 TRBV25-1 few TGTGCCAGCAGTGAGGGGACAGGGGATTCACCCCTCCACTTT CASSEGTGDSPLHF
10 TRBJ1-2 - TRBV2 - TGTGCCAGCACCCGGACAGGCTACACCTTC CASTRTGYTF